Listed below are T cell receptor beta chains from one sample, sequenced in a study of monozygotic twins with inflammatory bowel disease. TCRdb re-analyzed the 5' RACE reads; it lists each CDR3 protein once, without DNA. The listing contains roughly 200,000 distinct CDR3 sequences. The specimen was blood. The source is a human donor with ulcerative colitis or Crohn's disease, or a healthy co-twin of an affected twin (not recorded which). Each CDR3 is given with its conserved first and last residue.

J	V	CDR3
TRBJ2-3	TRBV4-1	CASSRWLTELTDTQYF
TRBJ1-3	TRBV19	CATSKPGRLSGNTIYF
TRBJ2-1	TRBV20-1	CSASRYNEQFF
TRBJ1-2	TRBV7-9	CASSRLAQQGEGYTF
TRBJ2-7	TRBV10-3	CAIRGSSGNYEQYF
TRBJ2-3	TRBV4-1	CASSPRDREGTDTQYF
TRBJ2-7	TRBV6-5	CASSYAQGVFYEQYF
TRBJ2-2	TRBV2	CASKRGGTGELFF
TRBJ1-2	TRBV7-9	CASSEDSYGYTF
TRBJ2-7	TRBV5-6	CASSLGAGARNEQYF
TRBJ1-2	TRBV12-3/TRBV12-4	CASSPGTGVVMSTF
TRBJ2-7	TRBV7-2	CASSPAGTNYEQYF
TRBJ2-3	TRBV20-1	CIAPISGGDTQYF
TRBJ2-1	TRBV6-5	CASSYDFQRGNEQFF
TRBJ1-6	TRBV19	CASSITHVIGDSPLHF
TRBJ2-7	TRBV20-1	CSARDLLDRGYEQYF
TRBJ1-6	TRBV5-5	CASSEFGQGGNSPLHF